Listed here are 15 T cell receptor beta chains from one sample, sequenced in a study of cytomegalovirus exposure and HLA in healthy donors (TCRdb year 2017). Libraries were built with the immunoSEQ multiplex PCR assay. This immuneACCESS table, as held by TCRdb, lists in-frame sequences with V and J called but not all clones. Of the missing ones, under half trace to an unresolved V gene in checked studies; the others have no known cause. For this sample there are 110,000 to 150,000 clones; around four fifths appear just once. The top ten hold almost 1.5% of the sample. Sequencing was carried out using PBMCs. All receptors derive from a woman aged 25 to 39 in good health and CMV-seronegative.

This clone showed up just once. V and J are TRBV19 and TRBJ1-1; 10 nucleotides align to TRBD1. Losses at the gene ends were 4 bases for V and 3 bases for J; bases not matched to a gene: 5. This CDR3 is 15 amino acids long. Germline CDR1 reads LNHDA; CDR2 reads SQIVND (reference sequence). CDR3 coding DNA: TGTGCCAGTAGTAGGGACAGGGGAAAGGACACTGAAGCTTTCTTT. Its protein is CASSRDRGKDTEAFF.

The chain couples TRBV5-1 to TRBJ1-4; the match to TRBD1 covers 9 bases. After removal of 4 bases from V and 5 bases from J, the junction contained 6 bases not matched to a gene. Germline V gene sequence: CDR1 SGHRS, CDR2 YFSETQ. The CDR3 is 15 amino acids. This CDR3 is CASSPIQGANEKLFF. For the CDR3, the DNA is TGCGCCAGCAGCCCCATACAGGGGGCGAATGAAAAACTGTTTTTT.

The V and J genes are TRBV5-1 and TRBJ2-1; 7 positions agree with TRBD2. Unmatched junction bases numbered 12, after V lost 0 bases and J lost 15 bases. The CDR3 runs to 14 residues. CDR1 SGHRS and CDR2 YFSETQ come from the germline V gene. CDR3 in DNA: TGCGCCAGCAGCTTGGTCAGCGGGGATAGCAAGTTGTTCTTC. Translating gives CASSLVSGDSKLFF.

The chain recombines TRBV2 with TRBJ1-4; unclear D gene. With 6 bases removed from V and 0 bases from J, the gap between germline ends came to 14 bases. CDR3 length equals 16 residues. CDR1 and CDR2 (germline): SNHLY, FYNNEI. The CDR3 DNA follows: TGTGCCAGCAGCCCCGGGATGCGTACAACTAATGAAAAACTGTTTTTT. Translation: CASSPGMRTTNEKLFF.

V is TRBV7-6 and J is TRBJ2-7; D unclear. CDR1 and CDR2 from the germline V gene are SGHVS and FNYEAQ. Trimming took off 2 bases at V and 2 bases at J, with 7 bases between the two ends. This CDR3 has 13 residues. CDR3 nucleotides: TGTGCCAGCAGCTTATATAGTGCCTACGAGCAGTACTTC. Its translation is CASSLYSAYEQYF.

This chain links TRBV27 with TRBJ1-5; TRBD1 agrees at 8 bases. With V trimmed by 5 bases and J by 3 bases, 3 bases remained unmatched. The CDR3 is 14 amino acids. Germline V gene sequence: CDR1 MNHEY, CDR2 SMNVEV (reference sequence). CDR3 in amino acids: CASSRQGFNQPQHF. In DNA form, the CDR3 reads TGTGCCAGCAGTCGACAGGGGTTCAATCAGCCCCAGCATTTT.

The chain employs TRBV5-1 and TRBJ2-7, with 7 bases that match TRBD1. CDR1 is SGHRS, CDR2 YFSETQ, per germline. J gave up 2 bases and V 3 bases, and 8 bases lay outside the gene matches. The CDR3 runs to 15 residues. The chain's CDR3 is CASSSNTGATYEQYF. The CDR3 coding sequence is TGCGCCAGCAGCTCTAACACAGGGGCTACCTACGAGCAGTACTTC. Full variable domain (missing parts from reference TRBV5-1 and TRBJ2-7): KAGVTQTPRYLIKTRGQQVTLSCSPISGHRSVSWYQQTPGQGLQFLFEYFSETQRNKGNFPGRFSGRQFSNSRSEMNVSTLELGDSALYLCASSSNTGATYEQYFGPGTRLTVT.

The chain combines TRBV5-1 with TRBJ2-5; TRBD2 matches at 9 bases. The junction had 7 bases not matched to a gene; V was cut back by 0 bases and J by 1 base. The length of the CDR3 is 17 residues. In germline, CDR1 is SGHRS, CDR2 YFSETQ. CDR3 bases: TGCGCCAGCAGCTTGGCCGGGGCTAGCGGGGCCCAAGAGACCCAGTACTTC. It encodes CASSLAGASGAQETQYF.

This chain links TRBV29-1 with TRBJ1-2; 7 bases align to TRBD1. Germline V gene sequence: CDR1 SQVTM, CDR2 ANQGSEA. The junction had 10 bases not matched to a gene; V was cut back by 7 bases and J by 8 bases. The length of the CDR3 is 12 residues. The CDR3 protein is CSGRDRQLGYTF. The CDR3 coding sequence is TGCAGCGGTCGGGACAGACAACTCGGCTACACCTTC.

The chain joins TRBV2 to TRBJ2-1, with 9 bases aligning to TRBD2. Trimming at V came to 2 bases and at J to 5 bases, leaving 7 bases not matched to a gene. The CDR3 spans 16 residues. Germline V gene sequence: CDR1 SNHLY, CDR2 FYNNEI. The CDR3 spells CASSETFLAGNNEQFF. The CDR3 DNA sequence: TGTGCCAGCAGTGAAACTTTCCTAGCGGGGAACAATGAGCAGTTCTTC.

The chain employs TRBV6-5 and TRBJ2-1; 9 bases are a match to TRBD2. CDR3 length equals 16 residues. Trimming took 2 bases from V and 4 from J; bases not matched to a gene: 6. CDR1 MNHEY and CDR2 SVGAGI come from the germline V gene. The CDR3 nucleotides read TGTGCCAGCAGTTACGGCGGGGGGGCCGTTTACAATGAGCAGTTCTTC. This sequence encodes CASSYGGGAVYNEQFF.

DNA for the CDR3: TGTGCCAGCAGCCCAGGGGGCTTTCCCTATAATTCACCCCTCCACTTT. Encoded protein: CASSPGGFPYNSPLHF. The V and J genes are TRBV5-6 and TRBJ1-6; TRBD1 agrees at 8 bases. After removal of 4 bases from V and 2 bases from J, the junction contained 5 bases not matched to a gene. The CDR3 contains 16 residues. Germline CDR1 is SGHDT and CDR2 is YYEEEE.

The genes are TRBV14 and TRBJ1-1; 9 bases fit TRBD1. There are 15 residues in the CDR3. V was clipped by 4 bases and J by 5 bases; unmatched bases: 8. Germline CDR1 reads SGHDN; CDR2 reads FVKESK. The CDR3 sequence: CASSRIQTGGTEAFF. The CDR3 DNA is TGTGCCAGCAGCCGAATACAGACAGGGGGTACTGAAGCTTTCTTT.

The chain recombines TRBV18 with TRBJ1-6, with D perhaps matching TRBD1 (6 bases). CDR3 length equals 16 residues. Trimming shortened V by 5 bases and J by 5 bases, and 16 bases separated the two germline ends. In germline, CDR1 is KGHSH, CDR2 LQKENI. The CDR3 region is CASSIQGPTNNSPLHF. The CDR3 DNA sequence: TGTGCCAGCTCAATACAGGGTCCCACCAATAATTCACCCCTCCACTTT. Looking up the rest from reference TRBV18 and TRBJ1-6 gives the full variable domain: NAGVMQNPRHLVRRRGQEARLRCSPMKGHSHVYWYRQLPEEGLKFMVYLQKENIIDESGMPKERFSAEFPKEGPSILRIQQVVRGDSAAYFCASSIQGPTNNSPLHFGNGTRLTVT.

In this sample, this clone turned up a few times. The genes are TRBV5-4 and TRBJ2-3; TRBD2 matches at 14 bases. Germline V lookup: CDR1 SGHNT, CDR2 YYREEE (reference sequence). J was trimmed by 7 bases and V by 4 bases; bases with no gene match: 11. CDR3 size: 17 residues. The CDR3 DNA reads as TGTGCCAGCAGCCCGGGACTAGCGGGGGCCGGGGGAAATACGCAGTATTTT. Translating it yields CASSPGLAGAGGNTQYF.